The 30 T cell receptor beta chains listed next were all sequenced from one sample in a study of blood T cell repertoires in COVID-19 (dated by TCRdb to the early 2020s). The library was generated by the immunoSEQ multiplex PCR assay. The table comes from immuneACCESS by way of TCRdb, which keeps in-frame sequences with V and J called. Part of the clones is missing from these tables; in studies checked, under half for an unresolved V gene and the rest for unknown reasons. This sample is represented by approximately 380,000 clones; roughly nine tenths of them were singletons. Together, the top ten hold more than 0.85% of the sample. Sequencing was performed on PBMCs or T cells enriched from blood (not recorded which). The receptors here all came from a woman aged 40 to 49 who had been exposed to COVID-19.

J is TRBJ2-3 and V is TRBV9, with 9 bases fitting TRBD1. V lost 8 bases to trimming and J lost 2 bases; unmatched junction nucleotides: 18. Germline CDR1 and CDR2: SGDLS and YYNGEE. This CDR3 has 18 residues. This chain's CDR3 is CASSNPGTGIKTTDTQYF. The CDR3 DNA is TGTGCCAGTTCTAACCCCGGGACAGGGATTAAAACCACAGATACGCAGTATTTT.

This clone was seen just once. V usage is TRBV3-1 (or the pseudogene TRBV3-2) and J usage is TRBJ2-1, with 10 bases aligning to TRBD2. The CDR3 has 14 residues. After removal of 4 bases from V and 3 bases from J, the junction contained 0 bases not matched to a gene. Per germline, CDR1 LGHDT and CDR2 YNNKEL (reference sequence). CDR3 region: CASSRTSGYNEQFF. The CDR3 DNA reads as TGTGCCAGCAGCCGGACTAGCGGCTACAATGAGCAGTTCTTC.

A single count supports this clone. Other DNA sequences in the same sample also yield this CDR3. The chain joins TRBV5-1 to TRBJ1-5, with 9 bases that match TRBD1. The CDR3 totals 15 residues. Germline V CDR1 and CDR2: SGHRS, YFSETQ. Trimming took 3 bases from V and 3 from J; bases not matched to a gene: 4. CDR3 DNA sequence: TGCGCCAGCAGCTCCGGGACAGGGTCCAATCAGCCCCAGCATTTT. It yields the protein CASSSGTGSNQPQHF.

The rearrangement uses TRBV15 and TRBJ2-2; TRBD2 aligns across 14 bases. After removal of 3 bases from V and 3 bases from J, the junction contained 6 bases not matched to a gene. Germline V gene data show CDR1 as LNHNV and CDR2 as YYDKDF (reference sequence). CDR3 length: 18 residues. As DNA, the CDR3 is TGTGCCACCAGCAGTGCGGGACTAGCGGGAGTACACACCGGGGAGCTGTTTTTT. Amino acids: CATSSAGLAGVHTGELFF.

The chain joins TRBV5-1 to TRBJ1-2; 11 nucleotides match TRBD1. The V gene's germline CDR1 is SGHRS and CDR2 YFSETQ. The J segment lost 1 base and the V segment lost 4 bases, leaving 6 bases of the junction unmatched. The CDR3 length is 16 residues. The CDR3 is CASSPGDRGVNYGYTF. The CDR3, as DNA: TGCGCCAGCAGCCCCGGGGACAGGGGGGTTAACTATGGCTACACCTTC.

The chain uses TRBV5-5 and TRBJ2-3, with 13 nucleotides matching TRBD2. The CDR3 consists of 18 residues. Trimming cost V 3 bases and J 0 bases; bases outside gene matches: 7. The germline V gene has CDR1 SGHKS and CDR2 YYEKEE (reference sequence). CDR3 DNA: TGTGCCAGCAGCTCTGGACTAGCGGGAGTAACTAGCACAGATACGCAGTATTTT. Its protein product is CASSSGLAGVTSTDTQYF.

The chain carries TRBV6-5 and TRBJ1-4, with D unclear. The V and J ends lost 5 bases and 0 bases respectively, with 7 bases between them. The CDR3 covers 14 residues. Germline V lookup: CDR1 MNHEY, CDR2 SVGAGI. CDR3 protein: CASSTATTNEKLFF. The CDR3 region has the DNA TGTGCCAGCAGTACAGCTACAACTAATGAAAAACTGTTTTTT.

This clone was observed a single time. The chain has TRBV29-1 and TRBJ1-1; D is unclear. V lost 7 bases to trimming and J lost 3 bases, with 15 bases between them. Per germline, CDR1 SQVTM and CDR2 ANQGSEA. The length of the CDR3 is 13 residues. The CDR3 nucleotides read TGCAGCGCTACTGCGGCGTGGGACACTGAAGCTTTCTTT. Translating it yields CSATAAWDTEAFF.

J is TRBJ1-1 and V is TRBV5-1; D perhaps matches TRBD1 (5 bases). The CDR3 is made up of 13 amino acids. Germline V gene lookup returns CDR1 SGHRS and CDR2 YFSETQ. V was cut by 5 bases and J by 2 bases, with 10 bases left in between. In DNA, the CDR3 is TGCGCCAGCAGGGGCAGGGTAAACACTGAAGCTTTCTTT. It codes for CASRGRVNTEAFF.

The rearrangement links TRBV11-2 to TRBJ1-2; 9 bases line up with TRBD1. The germline CDR1 and CDR2 sequences are SGHAT and FQNNGV. CDR3 length: 15 amino acids. Unmatched junction bases numbered 8, after V lost 4 bases and J lost 5 bases. CDR3 amino acids: CASSSRQGGVYGYTF. CDR3 DNA: TGTGCCAGCAGCTCCCGACAGGGGGGGGTTTATGGCTACACCTTC. Together with reference TRBV11-2 and TRBJ1-2, the CDR3 gives the full variable domain: EAGVAQSPRYKIIEKRQSVAFWCNPISGHATLYWYQQILGQGPKLLIQFQNNGVVDDSQLPKDRFSAERLKGVDSTLKIQPAKLEDSAVYLCASSSRQGGVYGYTFGSGTRLTVV.

In the case of this clone: A read error may produce the germline difference seen at one junction end. The CDR3 DNA sequence: TGCAGTGCTGGAGATTCGGGAAAGCAGTACTTC. It translates to CSAGDSGKQYF. The chain recombines TRBV20-1 with TRBJ2-7, with a tentative D call TRBD2 (5 bases). From germline, CDR1 is DFQATT and CDR2 SNEGSKA (reference sequence). The CDR3 extends over 11 amino acids.

The genes are TRBV10-3 and TRBJ2-4, with a weak D call TRBD2 (6 bases). The CDR3 contains 17 residues. Trimming stripped 3 bases from V and 0 bases from J, with 15 bases between. In germline, CDR1 is ENHRY, CDR2 SYGVKD. CDR3 in amino acids: CAISDGGTGVAKNIQYF. The CDR3 bases are TGTGCCATCAGTGATGGGGGGACGGGGGTAGCCAAAAACATTCAGTACTTC.

The rearrangement joins TRBV21-1 to TRBJ1-5. TRBV21-1 is a documented pseudogene. The length of the CDR3 is 20 residues. The CDR3 protein is CASPKIPPPARGYSNQPQHF. The CDR3, as DNA: TGTGCCAGCCCCAAAATCCCTCCCCCCGCCCGGGGTTATAGCAATCAGCCCCAGCATTTT.

The chain links TRBV4-3 to TRBJ1-1, with a tentative D call TRBD1 (5 bases). Trimming removed 0 bases at V and 1 base at J, with 12 bases between. CDR1 and CDR2 from the germline V gene are LGHNA and YSLEER. There are 16 residues in the CDR3. CDR3 loop: CASSQDLGLPNTEAFF. The CDR3 nucleotides are TGCGCCAGCAGCCAAGATTTGGGACTTCCGAACACTGAAGCTTTCTTT.

The rearrangement links TRBV21-1 to TRBJ2-6; TRBD1 was called by the table and not checked on the DNA. TRBV21-1 is recorded as a pseudogene. The CDR3 loop spans 18 amino acids. This chain's CDR3 is CASSLYREKGSGANVLTF. The CDR3 region has the DNA TGTGCCAGCAGCTTATACAGGGAGAAAGGATCTGGGGCCAACGTCCTGACTTTC.

The chain recombines TRBV7-8 with TRBJ2-7; TRBD1 matches at 11 bases. There are 16 residues in the CDR3. The V and J ends lost 4 bases and 4 bases, in that order; junction bases with no gene match: 9. Germline loops: CDR1 SGHVS, CDR2 FQNEAQ. The CDR3, as DNA: TGTGCCAGCAGCTCCCTAACCGGGACAGGGGGTTACGAGCAGTACTTC. It yields the protein CASSSLTGTGGYEQYF.

The V call is TRBV7-2, the J call TRBJ2-7; tentative D call: TRBD1 (5 bases). The V end lost 8 bases, the J end lost 2 bases, and 16 bases lay between the germline ends. The CDR3 loop spans 14 amino acids. The germline gives CDR1 SGHTA, CDR2 FQGNSA. The CDR3 sequence: CASVPAGPTYEQYF. The CDR3 DNA is TGTGCCAGCGTCCCGGCAGGGCCAACCTACGAGCAGTACTTC.

The CDR3 sequence: CASRPTSYGYTF. The DNA for the CDR3 is TGTGCCAGCAGACCTACCTCCTATGGCTACACCTTC. The rearrangement joins TRBV7-2 to TRBJ1-2; D remains ambiguous. This CDR3 is built from 12 residues. V dropped 6 bases and J dropped 4 bases, with 9 bases sitting between them. Germline lookup yields CDR1 SGHTA and CDR2 FQGNSA.

The CDR3 DNA is TGTGCCAGCTCGAGAAGCTCCTACAATGAGCAGTTCTTC. Amino acids: CASSRSSYNEQFF. The chain employs TRBV7-2 and TRBJ2-1; D remains ambiguous. Germline V lookup: CDR1 SGHTA, CDR2 FQGNSA. Deletions cut 8 bases from V and 0 bases from J, with 8 bases between. The CDR3 consists of 13 residues.

CDR3 coding DNA: TGTGCCAGCAGCCAACAGCTAGCGGGAGCCAATGAGCAGTTCTTC. Amino acid sequence: CASSQQLAGANEQFF. The gene calls are TRBV3-1 (or the pseudogene TRBV3-2) and TRBJ2-1, with 10 positions matching TRBD2. The CDR3 has 15 residues. V lost 2 bases to trimming and J lost 6 bases; unmatched junction nucleotides: 4. CDR1 is LGHDT and CDR2 is YNNKEL in the germline V gene (reference sequence).

The J gene is TRBJ1-5, the V gene TRBV19, with 8 bases aligning to TRBD1. V shed 1 base, J shed 5 bases, and the junction held 7 bases outside the gene matches. The germline CDR1 and CDR2 sequences are LNHDA and SQIVND (reference sequence). This CDR3 contains 16 residues. In DNA, the CDR3 is TGTGCCAGTAGTATAGGGGATAACAGGGGGGATCAGCCCCAGCATTTT. The encoded protein is CASSIGDNRGDQPQHF.

V and J are TRBV7-9 and TRBJ1-1; 9 bases agree with TRBD1. The V segment lost 2 bases and the J segment 7 bases; nucleotides outside the gene matches: 2. The CDR3 contains 13 residues. Per germline, CDR1 SEHNR and CDR2 FQNEAQ (reference sequence). Here the CDR3 reads CASSLRQGVEAFF. CDR3 DNA sequence: TGTGCCAGCAGCTTAAGACAGGGGGTTGAAGCTTTCTTT.

CDR3 sequence: CASSIKQGADYGYTF. For the CDR3, the DNA is TGTGCCAGCAGCATAAAACAGGGGGCGGACTATGGCTACACCTTC. This chain uses TRBV7-2 with TRBJ1-2; 9 positions agree with TRBD1. There are 15 residues in the CDR3. The ends lost 5 bases at V and 3 bases at J; junction bases unmatched: 7. Germline CDR1 and CDR2: SGHTA and FQGNSA.

The chain links TRBV11-3 to TRBJ2-2, with 13 positions matching TRBD2. Germline lookup yields CDR1 SGHNT and CDR2 YENEEA. The CDR3 is 17 residues long. The junction had 4 bases not matched to a gene; V was cut back by 5 bases and J by 1 base. The CDR3 nucleotides read TGTGCCAGCAGCCTGGGACTAGCGGGGAAGAACACCGGGGAGCTGTTTTTT. Encoded protein: CASSLGLAGKNTGELFF.

The chain employs TRBV7-9 and TRBJ2-5; possible D gene TRBD1, 5 bases. The V gene lost 3 bases and the J gene lost 1 base, with 9 bases spanning the gap. Germline V CDR1 and CDR2: SEHNR, FQNEAQ (reference sequence). The CDR3 totals 14 residues. The CDR3 reads CASSFDRVQETQYF. The CDR3 DNA reads TGTGCCAGCAGCTTTGACAGAGTCCAAGAGACCCAGTACTTC.

J is TRBJ2-3 and V is TRBV5-6, with D possibly matching TRBD2 (5 bases). Germline loops: CDR1 SGHDT, CDR2 YYEEEE. Trimming left V 0 bases short and J 0 bases short, with 11 bases between. The CDR3 spans 16 residues. CDR3 sequence reads: CASSLARGQSTDTQYF. CDR3 sequence (DNA): TGTGCCAGCAGCTTGGCCCGAGGGCAGAGCACAGATACGCAGTATTTT.

The J gene is TRBJ2-3, the V gene TRBV9; tentative D call: TRBD1 (6 bases). V lost 2 bases and J lost 4, with 17 bases in between. The length of the CDR3 is 16 residues. The germline V gene encodes CDR1 SGDLS and CDR2 YYNGEE. Here the CDR3 reads CASSVAGAGLSDTQYF. In nucleotides, the CDR3 is TGTGCCAGCAGCGTCGCAGGGGCAGGGCTTTCAGATACGCAGTATTTT. Filled out from reference TRBV9 and TRBJ2-3, the complete variable domain reads DSGVTQTPKHLITATGQRVTLRCSPRSGDLSVYWYQQSLDQGLQFLIQYYNGEERAKGNILERFSAQQFPDLHSELNLSSLELGDSALYFCASSVAGAGLSDTQYFGPGTRLTVL.

The V call is TRBV7-8, the J call TRBJ1-4; unclear D gene. The V gene lost 5 bases and the J gene lost 8 bases, with 9 bases spanning the gap. This CDR3 spans 12 amino acids. The germline gives CDR1 SGHVS, CDR2 FQNEAQ. The CDR3 here is CASSPNEEKLFF. The CDR3 coding sequence is TGTGCCAGCAGCCCGAATGAGGAAAAACTGTTTTTT.

This chain links TRBV10-3 with TRBJ1-1, with D maybe TRBD1 (5 bases). Trimming took off 0 bases at V and 3 bases at J, with 14 bases between the two ends. The CDR3 has 16 residues. Germline V gene lookup returns CDR1 ENHRY and CDR2 SYGVKD. This CDR3 is CAISESFYRGDTEAFF. The CDR3 coding sequence is TGTGCCATCAGTGAGTCATTTTATAGGGGTGACACTGAAGCTTTCTTT.

The rearrangement joins TRBV27 to TRBJ1-2; 7 positions agree with TRBD1. Germline CDR1 and CDR2: MNHEY and SMNVEV (reference sequence). With V trimmed by 0 bases and J by 4 bases, 5 bases remained unmatched. This CDR3 comprises 15 residues. DNA for the CDR3: TGTGCCAGCAGTTTATCTTCGACAGGGACCTATGGCTACACCTTC. This codes for CASSLSSTGTYGYTF.